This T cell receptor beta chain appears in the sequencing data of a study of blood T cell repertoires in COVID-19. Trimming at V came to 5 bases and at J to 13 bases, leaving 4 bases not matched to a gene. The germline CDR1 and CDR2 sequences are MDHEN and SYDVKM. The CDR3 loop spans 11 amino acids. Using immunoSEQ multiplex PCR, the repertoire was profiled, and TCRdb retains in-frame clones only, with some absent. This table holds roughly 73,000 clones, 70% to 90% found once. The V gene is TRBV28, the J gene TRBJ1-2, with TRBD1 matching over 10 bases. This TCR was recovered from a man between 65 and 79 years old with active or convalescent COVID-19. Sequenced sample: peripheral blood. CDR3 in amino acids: CASSPGQGSTF. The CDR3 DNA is TGTGCCAGCAGTCCGGGACAGGGGTCCACCTTC.